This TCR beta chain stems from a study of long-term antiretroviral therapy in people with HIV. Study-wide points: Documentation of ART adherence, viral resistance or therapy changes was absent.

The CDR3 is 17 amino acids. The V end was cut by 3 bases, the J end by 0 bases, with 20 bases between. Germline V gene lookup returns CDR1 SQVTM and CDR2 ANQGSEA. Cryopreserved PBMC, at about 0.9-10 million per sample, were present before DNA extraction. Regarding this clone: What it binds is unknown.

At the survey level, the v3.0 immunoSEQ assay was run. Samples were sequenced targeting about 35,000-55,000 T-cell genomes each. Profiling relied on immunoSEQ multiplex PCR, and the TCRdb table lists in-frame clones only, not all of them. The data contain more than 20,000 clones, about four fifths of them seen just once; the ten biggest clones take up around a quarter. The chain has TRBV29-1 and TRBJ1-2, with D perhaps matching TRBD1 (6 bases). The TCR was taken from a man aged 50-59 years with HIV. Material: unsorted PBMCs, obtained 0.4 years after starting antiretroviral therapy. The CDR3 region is CSVDGGTPTLTNYGYTF. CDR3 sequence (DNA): TGCAGCGTTGATGGGGGGACACCTACCCTCACTAACTATGGCTACACCTTC. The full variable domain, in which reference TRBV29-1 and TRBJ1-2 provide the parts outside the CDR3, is SAVISQKPSRDICQRGTSLTIQCQVDSQVTMMFWYRQQPGQSLTLIATANQGSEATYESGFVIDKFPISRPNLTFSTLTVSNMSPEDSSIYLCSVDGGTPTLTNYGYTFGSGTRLTVV.